The clone carrying this T cell receptor (beta chain) has only a few counts. Its antigen is not identified. Germline assignment: CDR1 SGHAT and CDR2 FQNNGV. Losses at the gene ends were 3 bases for V and 6 bases for J; bases not matched to a gene: 4. CDR3 size: 16 residues. Unique molecular identifiers were carried by the TCR beta cDNA libraries. Researchers reported roughly 0.5 million cDNA molecules coming from about 1 to 10 million T cells. MiXCR was run by TCRdb on the PCR reads, yielding one entry per CDR3 protein. The profile shows hundreds of thousands of distinct CDR3 sequences, 25% to 30% of them singletons. These data are taken from a study of post-analysis software for immune sequencing data. Study summary: Some patients lacked subtype; others had relapsing-remitting, secondary progressive or progressive-relapsing disease. Study results and limitations: Comparison with controls showed significantly lower normalized Chao1 diversity in multiple sclerosis patients. Strong co-clustering by F measure was seen for same-batch samples. Roughly 5 TRBV segments, TRBV5-6, TRBV5-1 and TRBV20-1 among them, were found more frequent in patients than controls.

The receptor was derived from a girl aged 10 to 17 with multiple sclerosis. The rearrangement joins TRBV11-2 to TRBJ2-3, with 15 bases lining up with TRBD2. The sample comprised blood. CDR3 coding DNA: TGTGCCAGCAGCTTCCGGACTAGCGGGGGGGAGGATACGCAGTATTTT. Translation gives CASSFRTSGGEDTQYF.